This T cell receptor beta chain was profiled in a study of T cells expressing NK-cell markers. Study-wide findings and caveats: Nothing established the HCMV specificity of expanded NKG2C+ T cell clones. The share of CD8+ T cells held by dominant NKG2C+ clonotypes was about 1.0-7.5% in six donors.

5'RACE template switching with UMIs produced the TCR beta cDNA. One entry per CDR3 protein, without DNA, is what TCRdb gives after re-calling the 5' RACE reads. This listing includes a few hundred thousand distinct CDR3 sequences. With respect to this clonotype: No antigen is known for it.

Germline CDR1 SGHVS, CDR2 FNYEAQ. CDR3 length: 15 amino acids. Sample: blood T cells: a sorted CD56 or NKG2C T cell subset, CD4+ or CD8+ T cells, or bulk PBMC T cells (not recorded which). This TCR was sampled from a man aged 18 to 69 in good health. The chain is built from TRBV7-6 and TRBJ2-7; absent DNA, TCRdb's TRBD1 call cannot be checked. The chain's CDR3 is CASSLAGTGGQEQYF.